This is a list of T cell receptor beta chains from one sample in a study of OX40 agonist ivuxolimab in advanced cancers. TCRdb's table, derived via immunoSEQ multiplex PCR, lists solely in-frame clones and lacks some. Counted here are over 20,000 clones, about 86% occurring once; the ten biggest clones make up approximately 16%. The sequenced sample was CD4+ or CD8+ T cells sorted from blood, obtained in a trial of the OX40 agonist ivuxolimab. Receptors originate from an adult with an advanced solid tumor such as melanoma, head and neck, liver or kidney cancer. The CDR3 runs from the conserved cysteine through the conserved F or W. Each record gives: clone size, J gene, D gene, V gene, CDR3 protein, CDR3 DNA. D genes are given only for firm matches. Only part of the rows carry a size: once, few, many, or a class if the clone is expanded.

clone size: -
J gene: TRBJ2-7
D gene: TRBD2
V gene: TRBV5-6
CDR3 protein: CASSLSWASGGPYEQYF
CDR3 DNA: TGTGCCAGCAGCTTGAGTTGGGCTAGCGGGGGCCCATACGAGCAGTACTTC

clone size: once
J gene: TRBJ2-7
D gene: -
V gene: TRBV6-5
CDR3 protein: CASSPLAGVGEQYF
CDR3 DNA: TGTGCCAGCAGCCCCCTGGCAGGAGTGGGCGAGCAGTACTTC

clone size: -
J gene: TRBJ2-1
D gene: TRBD2
V gene: TRBV19
CDR3 protein: CASSPRSGRQYNEQFF
CDR3 DNA: TGTGCCAGTAGTCCTCGTAGCGGGAGGCAGTACAATGAGCAGTTCTTC

clone size: -
J gene: TRBJ1-1
D gene: TRBD1
V gene: TRBV15
CDR3 protein: CATSGGRGRGDTEAFF
CDR3 DNA: TGTGCCACCAGTGGGGGAAGGGGGCGCGGGGACACTGAAGCTTTCTTT

clone size: once
J gene: TRBJ1-4
D gene: TRBD1
V gene: TRBV19
CDR3 protein: CASSHDRDGSEKLFF
CDR3 DNA: TGTGCCAGTAGTCACGACAGGGATGGGAGTGAAAAACTGTTTTTT

clone size: -
J gene: TRBJ2-7
D gene: -
V gene: TRBV7-6
CDR3 protein: CASSPRRSAVYEQYF
CDR3 DNA: TGTGCCAGCAGCCCTCGCCGGTCGGCGGTGTACGAGCAGTACTTC

clone size: -
J gene: TRBJ1-1
D gene: -
V gene: TRBV5-1
CDR3 protein: CASSLGGLNTEAFF
CDR3 DNA: TGCGCCAGCAGCTTGGGTGGCCTAAACACTGAAGCTTTCTTT

clone size: -
J gene: TRBJ2-1
D gene: TRBD2
V gene: TRBV7-2
CDR3 protein: CASSSRTSGNTWGNEQFF
CDR3 DNA: TGTGCCAGCAGCTCTCGGACTAGCGGGAATACATGGGGCAATGAGCAGTTCTTC

clone size: -
J gene: TRBJ2-3
D gene: -
V gene: TRBV2
CDR3 protein: CASSEEAASTDTQYF
CDR3 DNA: TGTGCCAGCAGTGAGGAAGCGGCTAGCACAGATACGCAGTATTTT

clone size: -
J gene: TRBJ1-2
D gene: -
V gene: TRBV5-1
CDR3 protein: CASSLDSNYGYTF
CDR3 DNA: TGCGCCAGCAGCTTGGACAGTAACTATGGCTACACCTTC